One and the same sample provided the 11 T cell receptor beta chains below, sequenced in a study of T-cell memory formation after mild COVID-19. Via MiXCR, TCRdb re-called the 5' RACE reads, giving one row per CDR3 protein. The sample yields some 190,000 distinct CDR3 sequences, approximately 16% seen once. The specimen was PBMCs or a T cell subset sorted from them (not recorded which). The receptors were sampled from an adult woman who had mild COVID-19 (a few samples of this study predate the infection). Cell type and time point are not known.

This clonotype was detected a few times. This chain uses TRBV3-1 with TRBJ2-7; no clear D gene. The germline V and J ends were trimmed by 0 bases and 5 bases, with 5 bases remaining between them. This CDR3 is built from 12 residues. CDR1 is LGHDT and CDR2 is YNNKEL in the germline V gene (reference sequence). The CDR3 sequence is CASSQDRHEQYF. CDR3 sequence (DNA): TGTGCCAGCAGCCAAGATCGGCACGAGCAGTACTTC.

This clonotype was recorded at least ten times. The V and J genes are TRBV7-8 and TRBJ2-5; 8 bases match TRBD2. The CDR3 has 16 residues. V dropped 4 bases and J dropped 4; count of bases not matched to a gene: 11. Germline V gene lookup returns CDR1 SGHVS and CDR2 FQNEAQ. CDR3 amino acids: CASSSGAGRALETQYF. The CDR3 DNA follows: TGTGCCAGCAGCTCCGGAGCCGGGAGGGCCTTAGAGACCCAGTACTTC.

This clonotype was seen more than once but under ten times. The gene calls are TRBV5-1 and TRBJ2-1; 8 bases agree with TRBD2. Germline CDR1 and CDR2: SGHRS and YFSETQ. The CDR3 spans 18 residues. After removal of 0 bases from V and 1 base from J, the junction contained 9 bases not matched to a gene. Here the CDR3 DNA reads TGCGCCAGCAGCTTGGCCCCTACTAGCGGATTTTCCTACAATGAGCAGTTCTTC. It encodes CASSLAPTSGFSYNEQFF. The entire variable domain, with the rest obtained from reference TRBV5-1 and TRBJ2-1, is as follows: KAGVTQTPRYLIKTRGQQVTLSCSPISGHRSVSWYQQTPGQGLQFLFEYFSETQRNKGNFPGRFSGRQFSNSRSEMNVSTLELGDSALYLCASSLAPTSGFSYNEQFFGPGTRLTVL.

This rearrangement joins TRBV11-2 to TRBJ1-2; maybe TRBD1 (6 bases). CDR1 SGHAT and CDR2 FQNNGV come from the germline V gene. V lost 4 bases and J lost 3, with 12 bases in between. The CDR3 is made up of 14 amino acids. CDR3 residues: CASSWGGQYYGYTF. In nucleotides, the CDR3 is TGTGCCAGCAGCTGGGGGGGGCAATACTATGGCTACACCTTC.

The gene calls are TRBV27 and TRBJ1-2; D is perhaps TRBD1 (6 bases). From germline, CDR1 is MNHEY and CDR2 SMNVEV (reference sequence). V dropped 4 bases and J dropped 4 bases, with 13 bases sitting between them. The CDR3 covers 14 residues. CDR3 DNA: TGTGCCAGCAGTTCCCTTGGGGGGGCCTATGGCTACACCTTC. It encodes CASSSLGGAYGYTF.

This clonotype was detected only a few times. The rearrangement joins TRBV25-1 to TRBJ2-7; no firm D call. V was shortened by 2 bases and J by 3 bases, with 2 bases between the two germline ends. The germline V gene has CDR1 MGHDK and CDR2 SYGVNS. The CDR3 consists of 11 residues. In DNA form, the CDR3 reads TGTGCCAGCAGTGAAAGCTACGAGCAGTACTTC. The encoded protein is CASSESYEQYF.

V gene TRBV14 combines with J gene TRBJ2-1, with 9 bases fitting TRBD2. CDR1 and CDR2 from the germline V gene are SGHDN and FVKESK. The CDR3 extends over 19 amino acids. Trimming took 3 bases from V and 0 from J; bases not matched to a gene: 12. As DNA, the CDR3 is TGTGCCAGCAGCCAGCCGGGACTAGCCTCCTGGGGCTCCTACAATGAGCAGTTCTTC. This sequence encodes CASSQPGLASWGSYNEQFF.

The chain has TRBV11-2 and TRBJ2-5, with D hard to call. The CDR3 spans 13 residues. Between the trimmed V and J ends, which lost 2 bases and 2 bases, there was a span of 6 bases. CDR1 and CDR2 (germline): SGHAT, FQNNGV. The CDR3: CASSLSQQETQYF. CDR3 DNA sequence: TGTGCCAGCAGCTTATCCCAGCAAGAGACCCAGTACTTC.

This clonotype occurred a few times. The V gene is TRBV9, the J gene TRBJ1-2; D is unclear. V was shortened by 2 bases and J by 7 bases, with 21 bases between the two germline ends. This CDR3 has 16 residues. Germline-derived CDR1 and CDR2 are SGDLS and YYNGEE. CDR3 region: CASSVGVLSKEGGYTF. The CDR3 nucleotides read TGTGCCAGCAGCGTCGGTGTTCTGTCGAAGGAAGGTGGCTACACCTTC. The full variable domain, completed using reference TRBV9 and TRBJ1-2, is DSGVTQTPKHLITATGQRVTLRCSPRSGDLSVYWYQQSLDQGLQFLIQYYNGEERAKGNILERFSAQQFPDLHSELNLSSLELGDSALYFCASSVGVLSKEGGYTFGSGTRLTVV.

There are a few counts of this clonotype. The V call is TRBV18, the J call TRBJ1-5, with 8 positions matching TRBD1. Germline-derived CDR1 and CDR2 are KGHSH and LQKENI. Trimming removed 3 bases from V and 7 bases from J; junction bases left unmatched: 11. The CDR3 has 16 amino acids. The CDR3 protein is CASSPDRVGAGQPQHF. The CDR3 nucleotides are TGTGCCAGCTCACCGGACAGGGTGGGAGCTGGACAGCCCCAGCATTTT.

CDR3 in amino acids: CASSPPDQISNQPQHF. The DNA of the CDR3 is TGTGCCAGCTCACCACCGGATCAGATTAGCAATCAGCCCCAGCATTTT. This chain joins TRBV18 and TRBJ1-5, with D hard to call. V dropped 0 bases and J dropped 0 bases, with 9 bases sitting between them. The CDR3 sequence is 16 residues long. Germline CDR1 is KGHSH and CDR2 is LQKENI.